This T cell receptor beta chain was recovered during a study of graft-versus-host responses after intestinal transplantation. Study-level information: Multivisceral, liver-intestinal, or isolated intestinal grafts were transplanted into recipients.

Trimming stripped 0 bases from V and 0 bases from J, with 16 bases between. Germline CDR1 SGHRS, CDR2 YFSETQ. The CDR3 has 18 amino acids. This clone was recorded only once. Its antigen is currently unknown. Overall study results and limits: Some GvH clones appeared in ileal mucosa or blood before recipient bone marrow.

Using immunoSEQ multiplex PCR, the repertoire was profiled, and TCRdb retains in-frame clones only, with some absent. This sample has roughly 120,000 clones, with just under 95% found just once. Sequences were derived from unstimulated CD4+ T cells sorted from spleen or lymph node cells, sampled before intestinal transplant. The rearrangement links TRBV5-1 to TRBJ1-3; D uncertain. The sequence was collected from a human donor who received an intestinal transplant. The CDR3 loop is CASSLGTPMLDSGNTIYF. The CDR3 DNA is TGCGCCAGCAGCTTGGGGACCCCAATGTTAGACTCTGGAAACACCATATATTTT.